The 5 T cell receptor beta chains below come from one sample, sequenced in a study of post-analysis software for immune sequencing data. Their specific antigens are unknown. Study-wide results and limits: The five TRBV segments detected at higher frequency in patients than in controls included TRBV5-6, TRBV5-1 and TRBV20-1.

Unique molecular identifiers had been added to the TCR beta cDNA libraries. In TCRdb, the PCR reads were re-called with MiXCR into one record per CDR3 protein. The table lists about 400,000 distinct CDR3 sequences, about a third of them singletons. Sequenced: blood. The receptors originated from a girl aged 5 to 17 with multiple sclerosis.

V gene TRBV7-9 combines with J gene TRBJ2-5; D may be TRBD1 (5 bases). Germline V gene lookup returns CDR1 SEHNR and CDR2 FQNEAQ (reference sequence). The CDR3 extends over 15 amino acids. V lost 3 bases and J 0 bases, leaving 11 bases between the germline ends. In DNA form, the CDR3 reads TGTGCCAGCAGCTTCTACCGACAGAACCAAGAGACCCAGTACTTC. Translated, it gives CASSFYRQNQETQYF.

V gene TRBV7-9 combines with J gene TRBJ2-7; the match to TRBD1 covers 7 bases. The CDR3 extends over 17 amino acids. In germline, CDR1 is SEHNR, CDR2 FQNEAQ (reference sequence). Trimming removed 1 base from V and 5 bases from J; junction bases left unmatched: 14. In nucleotides, the CDR3 is TGTGCCAGCAGCTTAGACCCTGGGACAGCGAGTCGGGACGAGCAGTACTTC. This translates into CASSLDPGTASRDEQYF. The full variable domain, in which reference TRBV7-9 and TRBJ2-7 provide the parts outside the CDR3, is DTGVSQNPRHKITKRGQNVTFRCDPISEHNRLYWYRQTLGQGPEFLTYFQNEAQLEKSRLLSDRFSAERPKGSFSTLEIQRTEQGDSAMYLCASSLDPGTASRDEQYFGPGTRLTVT.

Here the CDR3 DNA reads TGCGCCAGCAGCTTGGGTCCCGAGAACACTGAAGCTTTCTTT. Its protein product is CASSLGPENTEAFF. The rearrangement links TRBV5-1 to TRBJ1-1; no definite D call. The CDR3 is 14 residues long. Germline CDR1 reads SGHRS; CDR2 reads YFSETQ. V was clipped by 0 bases and J by 1 base, with 7 bases between them.

This clonotype was observed at least ten times. The chain carries TRBV10-1 and TRBJ2-3, with unresolved D. V gave up 0 bases and J gave up 11 bases, with 6 bases separating them. From germline, CDR1 is WNHNN and CDR2 SYGVQD (reference sequence). This CDR3 spans 11 amino acids. The CDR3 DNA is TGCGCCAGCAGTGAGTCGGCGAGGCAGTATTTT. Amino acid sequence: CASSESARQYF.

The chain links TRBV5-1 to TRBJ2-5, with D unresolved. The CDR3 has 13 amino acids. Germline assignment: CDR1 SGHRS and CDR2 YFSETQ. V lost 2 bases and J 3 bases, leaving 8 bases between the germline ends. CDR3 bases: TGCGCCAGCAGCTTCGAAGGTGAAGAGACCCAGTACTTC. Protein: CASSFEGEETQYF.